This TCR beta chain was sequenced for a study of T cells in Graves' hyperthyroidism and ophthalmopathy. The study's findings and limits: Stable hyperthyroidism was told apart from ophthalmopathy by a model built on 13 V-J features. Blood also held most thyroid clonotypes expanded beyond 0.001. Ophthalmopathy prediction by the model preceded onset by a median about 6 months.

This clonotype came up a few times. Its antigen is currently unknown. Amplification of TCR beta CDR3 regions used RNA as the template. The HTBI primer set was used in a first-round RT-PCR of the TCR CDR3. From the multiplex PCR reads, TCRdb called clonotypes with MiXCR, one entry per CDR3 protein. The table shows approximately 700,000 distinct CDR3 sequences, with 45% occurring only once. Diagnosis rested on symptoms, serum thyroxine and TRAb, thyroid ultrasound, and orbital computed tomography. The CDR3 covers 19 residues. Germline CDR1 MNHEY, CDR2 SVGAGI. Trimming removed 4 bases from V and 0 bases from J; junction bases left unmatched: 16.

The sequence came from an adult man with Graves' disease, either hyperthyroidism or ophthalmopathy (not recorded which). The material sequenced was peripheral blood or thyroid tissue (not recorded which). The J gene is TRBJ2-5, the V gene TRBV6-5; 8 nucleotides match TRBD2. For the CDR3, the DNA is TGTGCCAGCAGTTCCACCACTCCGACTAGCGCCATGTACCAAGAGACCCAGTACTTC. Its translation: CASSSTTPTSAMYQETQYF.